This T cell receptor beta chain came from a study of molecular identifiers for immune sequencing clone quantification. Methods described previously were used for bulk TCR libraries, and listed TCR primers were applied. TCRdb called the PCR reads again in MiXCR, with one record for every CDR3 protein. The data contain hundreds of thousands of distinct CDR3 sequences, about 20% of them singletons. Sorting defined naive CD8 T cells as CD8+CD4-CCR7+CD45RA+. The sequence was obtained from a human donor in good health. Some libraries in this study had Jurkat cell RNA spiked in. Sequencing used naive CD8+ T cells from blood, with Jurkat cell RNA spiked in. The subset was: FACS-sorted CD8+CD4-CCR7+CD45RA+ naive T cells.

In nucleotides, the CDR3 is TGCAGTGCTAGAGGCCGGGACATATACTCCTACAATGAGCAGTTCTTC. It specifies CSARGRDIYSYNEQFF. The V gene is TRBV20-1, the J gene TRBJ2-1; the D gene is possibly TRBD1 (6 bases). Looked up from germline, CDR1 is DFQATT and CDR2 is SNEGSKA (reference sequence). The length of the CDR3 is 16 residues. Deletions cut 1 base from V and 0 bases from J, with 13 bases between.